The 30 T cell receptor beta chains below come from one sample, sequenced in a study of siplizumab effects on memory and regulatory T cells. The protocol was immunoSEQ multiplex PCR, while the TCRdb copy is restricted to in-frame clones and leaves out a portion. The sample lists 120,000 or so clones, roughly 92% seen once, with 1% to 1.5% in the top ten. Sequencing was carried out using CD4+ T cells sorted from blood. These receptors came from a human donor in good health.

The chain has TRBV6-5 and TRBJ2-7; tentatively, D is TRBD1 (5 bases). This CDR3 comprises 15 residues. V gave up 2 bases and J gave up 1 base, with 12 bases separating them. Per the germline V gene, CDR1 is MNHEY and CDR2 is SVGAGI. The CDR3 sequence: CASSYRGGNSYEQYF. For the CDR3, the DNA is TGTGCCAGCAGTTACAGGGGCGGAAATTCCTACGAGCAGTACTTC.

The chain is built from TRBV27 and TRBJ2-6; no definite D call. In germline, CDR1 is MNHEY, CDR2 SMNVEV (reference sequence). The CDR3 length is 10 residues. Trimming removed 9 bases from V and 3 bases from J, with 0 bases in between. In DNA form, the CDR3 reads TGTGCCAGTGGGGCCAACGTCCTGACTTTC. Its protein product is CASGANVLTF.

Here the CDR3 reads CAWIRLGGGGELFF. CDR3 bases: TGTGCCTGGATCCGACTAGGCGGAGGCGGGGAGCTGTTTTTT. J is TRBJ2-2 and V is TRBV30; possibly TRBD2 for D (6 bases). CDR1 and CDR2 (germline): GTSNPN, SVGIG (reference sequence). Trimming took off 4 bases at V and 7 bases at J, with 16 bases between the two ends. The CDR3 loop spans 14 amino acids.

The chain uses TRBV5-1 and TRBJ1-1; D gene unclear. The CDR3 is made up of 14 amino acids. The ends were cut back, 2 bases at V and 1 base at J, with 9 bases in the middle. CDR1 is SGHRS and CDR2 is YFSETQ in the germline V gene. The CDR3 is CASSFPSGNTEAFF. Written as DNA, the CDR3 is TGCGCCAGCAGCTTCCCTTCGGGGAACACTGAAGCTTTCTTT.

The V gene is TRBV5-6, the J gene TRBJ1-2; no firm D call. CDR1 is SGHDT, CDR2 YYEEEE, per germline. The CDR3 has 15 amino acids. With 0 bases removed from V and 4 bases from J, the gap between germline ends came to 13 bases. The CDR3 DNA follows: TGTGCCAGCAGCTTGGGTGTAAAATCGGTCTATGGCTACACCTTC. It specifies CASSLGVKSVYGYTF. Based on the CDR3 plus reference TRBV5-6 and TRBJ1-2, the full variable domain is DAGVTQSPTHLIKTRGQQVTLRCSPKSGHDTVSWYQQALGQGPQFIFQYYEEEERQRGNFPDRFSGHQFPNYSSELNVNALLLGDSALYLCASSLGVKSVYGYTFGSGTRLTVV.

The chain carries TRBV5-4 and TRBJ2-1, with TRBD1 matching over 11 bases. CDR1 and CDR2 (germline): SGHNT, YYREEE (reference sequence). The V and J ends lost 3 bases and 9 bases, in that order; junction bases with no gene match: 14. This CDR3 contains 17 residues. Written as DNA, the CDR3 is TGTGCCAGCAGCTCATGGAGGACAGGGGGCGGCTGGAGTGAGCAGTTCTTC. As protein: CASSSWRTGGGWSEQFF.

This clone was detected once. This rearrangement joins TRBV5-1 to TRBJ2-3, with TRBD2 identical over 14 bases. The CDR3 is 15 residues long. CDR1 and CDR2 (germline): SGHRS, YFSETQ. The ends lost 5 bases at V and 4 bases at J; junction bases unmatched: 3. In nucleotides, the CDR3 is TGCGCCAGCAGGGGACTAGCGGGAGCCCCAGATACGCAGTATTTT. Protein product: CASRGLAGAPDTQYF.

The gene calls are TRBV19 and TRBJ1-5; TRBD1 aligns across 10 bases. The J segment lost 4 bases and the V segment lost 6 bases, leaving 6 bases of the junction unmatched. CDR1 is LNHDA and CDR2 is SQIVND in the germline V gene (reference sequence). CDR3 size: 15 residues. The CDR3 loop is CASRRDRGPNQPQHF. For the CDR3, the DNA is TGTGCCAGTAGACGGGACAGGGGACCTAATCAGCCCCAGCATTTT.

This chain connects TRBV5-1 to TRBJ2-2; a possible D gene is TRBD1 (6 bases). This CDR3 spans 16 amino acids. Trimming left V 2 bases short and J 4 bases short, with 15 bases between. Germline V gene data show CDR1 as SGHRS and CDR2 as YFSETQ. CDR3 nucleotides: TGCGCCAGCAGCTTACAGGGCAGGATGTTCACCGGGGAGCTGTTTTTT. Encoded protein: CASSLQGRMFTGELFF.

The V call is TRBV7-2, the J call TRBJ2-7; 8 positions agree with TRBD2. The V segment lost 4 bases and the J segment 6 bases; nucleotides outside the gene matches: 5. Germline CDR1 is SGHTA and CDR2 is FQGNSA. This CDR3 is built from 13 residues. The CDR3 protein is CASSSREAFEQYF. CDR3 bases: TGTGCCAGCAGCTCGCGGGAGGCTTTCGAGCAGTACTTC.

This clone was observed once. V gene TRBV30 combines with J gene TRBJ2-5, with 8 positions matching TRBD2. The germline V gene encodes CDR1 GTSNPN and CDR2 SVGIG (reference sequence). V was pared by 5 bases and J by 5 bases, with 13 bases of the junction left unmatched. The CDR3 has 15 amino acids. CDR3 sequence (DNA): TGTGCCTGGGCCTCCGGGACTAGTATATTTGAGACCCAGTACTTC. Encoded protein: CAWASGTSIFETQYF.

The count of this clone is one. The V call is TRBV5-1, the J call TRBJ2-7; D is ambiguous. The germline CDR1 and CDR2 sequences are SGHRS and YFSETQ. This CDR3 is 13 amino acids long. The V end lost 0 bases, the J end lost 1 base, and 5 bases lay between the germline ends. The CDR3 nucleotides are TGCGCCAGCAGCTTGGACCCTTCCTACGAGCAGTACTTC. This sequence encodes CASSLDPSYEQYF.

The J gene is TRBJ2-5, the V gene TRBV7-2, with D perhaps matching TRBD2 (6 bases). Germline CDR1 and CDR2: SGHTA and FQGNSA. V shed 5 bases and J shed 5 bases, with 18 bases lying between them. This CDR3 region has 15 residues. The CDR3 region has the DNA TGTGCCAGCAGCCCACGACGCGGGGCGGGGGAGACCCAGTACTTC. Protein product: CASSPRRGAGETQYF.

The count of this clone is one. This chain links TRBV2 with TRBJ2-1, with 10 bases identical to TRBD1. Trimming removed 5 bases from V and 10 bases from J; junction bases left unmatched: 5. Germline lookup yields CDR1 SNHLY and CDR2 FYNNEI. The CDR3 runs 13 residues. CDR3 loop: CASSTDRGSEQFF. In nucleotides, the CDR3 is TGTGCCAGCAGTACGGACAGGGGGTCCGAGCAGTTCTTC.

The CDR3 loop is CASNPILTGLSGANVLTF. CDR3 DNA sequence: TGCGCCAGCAACCCCATCCTGACAGGCCTCTCTGGGGCCAACGTCCTGACTTTC. The chain combines TRBV10-2 with TRBJ2-6; a weak D match, TRBD1 (6 bases). From germline, CDR1 is WSHSY and CDR2 SAAADI. Trimming cost V 7 bases and J 0 bases, with 19 bases left between them. This CDR3 contains 18 residues.

The DNA for the CDR3 is TGTGCCAGCAGCTTGGGACGGATGAATCAGCCCCAGCATTTT. Protein product: CASSLGRMNQPQHF. The chain joins TRBV5-8 to TRBJ1-5; D unresolved. This CDR3 is built from 14 residues. Trimming left V 0 bases short and J 4 bases short, with 8 bases between. Germline V gives CDR1 SGHTS, CDR2 YDEGEE.

The chain carries TRBV6-6 and TRBJ1-6; 9 nucleotides align to TRBD1. The CDR3 covers 14 residues. V lost 4 bases to trimming and J lost 7 bases; unmatched junction nucleotides: 2. Per germline, CDR1 MNHNY and CDR2 SVGAGI (reference sequence). The DNA of the CDR3 is TGTGCCAGCAGTTCGGGACAGGGAAATTCACCCCTCCACTTT. Its protein is CASSSGQGNSPLHF.

This chain joins TRBV27 and TRBJ2-7; D possibly uses TRBD1 or TRBD2 (5 bases each). V gave up 1 base and J gave up 4 bases, with 17 bases separating them. The CDR3 extends over 16 amino acids. The V gene's germline CDR1 is MNHEY and CDR2 SMNVEV (reference sequence). The CDR3 nucleotides are TGTGCCAGCAGTTTATTCGGGTTGGGACCATATTACGAGCAGTACTTC. Amino acids: CASSLFGLGPYYEQYF.

The chain combines TRBV9 with TRBJ1-1, with TRBD1 matching over 7 bases. V lost 0 bases, J lost 1 base, and 3 bases stayed unmatched. CDR1 and CDR2 (germline): SGDLS, YYNGEE. CDR3 length equals 15 residues. The CDR3 loop reads CASSVVRTGNTEAFF. CDR3 sequence (DNA): TGTGCCAGCAGCGTAGTCCGGACAGGGAACACTGAAGCTTTCTTT.

The chain couples TRBV25-1 to TRBJ2-4; D unclear. CDR3 size: 15 residues. CDR1 is MGHDK, CDR2 SYGVNS, per germline. The V and J ends lost 1 base and 0 bases respectively, with 7 bases between them. CDR3 region: CASSEFLGAKNIQYF. The DNA for the CDR3 is TGTGCCAGCAGTGAATTCTTGGGAGCCAAAAACATTCAGTACTTC.

The sample holds one count of this clone. The genes are TRBV19 and TRBJ1-1; TRBD1 aligns across 11 bases. The germline CDR1 and CDR2 sequences are LNHDA and SQIVND (reference sequence). J gave up 9 bases and V 3 bases, and 9 bases lay outside the gene matches. CDR3 length: 15 amino acids. This CDR3 is CASSIGTGGSWQAFF. The CDR3, as DNA: TGTGCCAGTAGTATCGGGACAGGGGGGTCCTGGCAAGCTTTCTTT.

The V call is TRBV7-2, the J call TRBJ2-1, with 12 bases matching TRBD2. From germline, CDR1 is SGHTA and CDR2 FQGNSA. The ends lost 2 bases at V and 5 bases at J; junction bases unmatched: 1. The CDR3 sequence is 15 residues long. The CDR3 DNA sequence: TGTGCCAGCAGCTTAAGGACTAGCGGGGACAATGAGCAGTTCTTC. It yields the protein CASSLRTSGDNEQFF.

V and J are TRBV30 and TRBJ2-1; TRBD2 agrees at 10 bases. The CDR3 totals 15 residues. V was clipped by 3 bases and J by 3 bases; unmatched bases: 5. Germline values: CDR1 GTSNPN, CDR2 SVGIG (reference sequence). CDR3 loop: CAWRSSGSIYNEQFF. The CDR3 DNA reads as TGTGCCTGGAGGTCTAGCGGGAGTATCTACAATGAGCAGTTCTTC.

V usage is TRBV16 and J usage is TRBJ1-1; D is ambiguous. CDR3 length: 15 amino acids. The germline gives CDR1 KGHSY, CDR2 FQNENV. Trimming cost V 0 bases and J 2 bases, with 10 bases left between them. Here the CDR3 reads CASSQSLGINTEAFF. The CDR3 DNA is TGTGCCAGCAGCCAATCACTAGGGATTAACACTGAAGCTTTCTTT.

This clone was seen a few times. The chain couples TRBV7-9 to TRBJ1-6; D possibly corresponds to TRBD1 (5 bases). The CDR3 has 15 residues. CDR1 is SEHNR and CDR2 is FQNEAQ in the germline V gene (reference sequence). Trimming shortened V by 3 bases and J by 7 bases, and 13 bases separated the two germline ends. The DNA of the CDR3 is TGTGCCAGCAGCTTGGGGACCTCGAGGAATTCACCCCTCCACTTT. Amino acids: CASSLGTSRNSPLHF.

V and J are TRBV23-1 and TRBJ2-1; TRBD2 agrees at 9 bases. TRBV23-1 is reported as an ORF; its role is uncertain. The CDR3 is made up of 16 amino acids. V dropped 4 bases and J dropped 3; count of bases not matched to a gene: 7. Here the CDR3 DNA reads TGCGCCAGCAGTCCCCCGGGACTAGCAGACTACAATGAGCAGTTCTTC. Protein: CASSPPGLADYNEQFF.

The chain links TRBV7-6 to TRBJ2-3, with D possibly being TRBD1 (6 bases). Looked up from germline, CDR1 is SGHVS and CDR2 is FNYEAQ. The CDR3 sequence is 16 residues long. The V end lost 5 bases, the J end lost 4 bases, and 19 bases lay between the germline ends. CDR3: CASSHRVLSGADTQYF. The CDR3 bases are TGTGCCAGCAGCCACCGGGTCCTATCAGGGGCAGATACGCAGTATTTT.

CDR3 DNA sequence: TGTGCCAGCAGTGAAGTGGCGGGAGGAAGGTACAATGAGCAGTTCTTC. Translating it yields CASSEVAGGRYNEQFF. The chain links TRBV2 to TRBJ2-1, with TRBD2 identical over 8 bases. CDR3 length: 16 amino acids. The junction had 6 bases not matched to a gene; V was cut back by 1 base and J by 4 bases. Germline V gene lookup returns CDR1 SNHLY and CDR2 FYNNEI.

The chain links TRBV29-1 to TRBJ2-1; D tentatively fits TRBD1 or TRBD2 (5 bases each). There are 14 residues in the CDR3. V was trimmed by 7 bases and J by 4 bases, leaving 17 bases between them. Looked up from germline, CDR1 is SQVTM and CDR2 is ANQGSEA. The CDR3 loop is CSAKATGQYNEQFF. The CDR3 DNA sequence: TGCAGCGCAAAAGCAACGGGGCAGTACAATGAGCAGTTCTTC.

V is TRBV5-4 and J is TRBJ1-2; 8 bases match TRBD1. The CDR3 consists of 14 residues. CDR1 and CDR2 from the germline V gene are SGHNT and YYREEE (reference sequence). The ends lost 3 bases at V and 4 bases at J; junction bases unmatched: 5. The CDR3 region has the DNA TGTGCCAGCAGCTATTGGGACAGGCCCTATGGCTACACCTTC. It yields the protein CASSYWDRPYGYTF.